This T cell receptor beta chain is from a study of T cells in Graves' hyperthyroidism and ophthalmopathy. Isolation of PBMCs was performed on 10 ml fresh peripheral blood. Trimming took 5 bases from V and 4 from J, leaving 19 bases between them. The CDR3 extends over 16 amino acids. The germline CDR1 and CDR2 sequences are SEHNR and FQNEAQ (reference sequence). Amplification yielded TCR beta CDR3 regions, with RNA transcripts as the source. HTBI primers were used for first-round RT-PCR of the TCR CDR3. TCRdb reprocessed the multiplex PCR reads via MiXCR and lists one record per CDR3 protein. The repertoire consists of tens of thousands of distinct CDR3 sequences, with just under 50% occurring once and the leading ten covering 12%. Study conclusions and caveats: Most thyroid clonotypes expanded above 0.001 were also detected in blood. Model output signaled ophthalmopathy a median approximately 6.2 months ahead of onset.

There are many counts of this clonotype. The antigen remains undetermined. The sequenced material came from blood. The clonotype comes from a woman aged 25 to 45 with Graves' ophthalmopathy. The chain links TRBV7-9 to TRBJ2-3, with a possible D match to TRBD2 (5 bases). In DNA form, the CDR3 reads TGTGCCAGCAGCCCCGCAAAGGGCCGAGGGCCAGATACGCAGTATTTT. As protein: CASSPAKGRGPDTQYF.